Listed here are 32 T cell receptor beta chains from one sample, sequenced in a study of CD8+CD57+ T cells in acquired aplastic anemia. Sequenced patients had shown CD8+CD57+ cell expansion by flow cytometry. Genomic DNA provided the template from which TCR beta VDJ and CDR3 profiles were obtained. TCRdb redid the calling of the reads with MiXCR, one entry per CDR3 protein. The sample shows around 200,000 distinct CDR3 sequences, less than 60% of them seen only once. The sequencing sample was made of sorted CD4+, CD8+, or CD8+CD57+ T cells (not recorded which) from PBMCs. Receptor source: a human donor with aplastic anemia.

The chain couples TRBV19 to TRBJ2-2; 8 positions match TRBD1. Per germline, CDR1 LNHDA and CDR2 SQIVND (reference sequence). The CDR3 has 16 amino acids. J lost 1 base, V lost 10 bases, and 11 bases had no gene match. The CDR3 is CATWTGKGWNTGELFF. The CDR3, as DNA: TGTGCCACCTGGACAGGGAAGGGGTGGAACACCGGGGAGCTGTTTTTT.

This clonotype appeared a few times. The chain uses TRBV12-3 or TRBV12-4 and TRBJ2-1; 7 bases align to TRBD1. The CDR3 contains 14 residues. Trimming took 0 bases from V and 10 from J; bases not matched to a gene: 6. CDR3 sequence: CASSLAGTAPEQFF. CDR3 coding DNA: TGTGCCAGCAGTTTAGCCGGGACAGCACCAGAGCAGTTCTTC.

V and J are TRBV20-1 and TRBJ2-3; weak D call: TRBD2 (5 bases). V lost 6 bases and J 0 bases, leaving 10 bases between the germline ends. The CDR3 has 13 residues. CDR1 and CDR2 (germline): DFQATT, SNEGSKA (reference sequence). The CDR3 DNA reads as TGCAGTGCCAGAAGAGGGAGCACAGATACGCAGTATTTT. Amino acid sequence: CSARRGSTDTQYF.

This clonotype was counted many times. This rearrangement joins TRBV20-1 to TRBJ2-1, with D possibly TRBD1 on 6 matching bases. Trimming removed 5 bases from V and 2 bases from J, with 10 bases in between. CDR3 size: 13 residues. CDR1 is DFQATT, CDR2 SNEGSKA, per germline (reference sequence). CDR3 sequence (DNA): TGCAGTGCTCCCAGGGGACCCTACAATGAGCAGTTCTTC. It is translated as CSAPRGPYNEQFF.

The chain employs TRBV5-1 and TRBJ1-6; D is unclear. CDR3 length: 14 residues. Germline V gene lookup returns CDR1 SGHRS and CDR2 YFSETQ. V was clipped by 4 bases and J by 8 bases, with 13 bases between them. The CDR3 loop reads CASSQERADSPLHF. The CDR3 DNA is TGCGCCAGCAGCCAAGAGCGGGCAGATTCACCCCTCCACTTT.

The V gene is TRBV24-1, the J gene TRBJ1-5; 8 bases align to TRBD1. V trimming: 3 bases; J trimming: 3 bases; junction bases outside the gene matches: 12. The germline CDR1 and CDR2 sequences are KGHDR and SFDVKD. The CDR3 is 18 residues long. The CDR3 DNA is TGTGCCACCAGTGATCGAACAGGGGGATACAAGGACAATCAGCCCCAGCATTTT. Amino acids: CATSDRTGGYKDNQPQHF.

About this clonotype itself: This may be a read error: a much more frequent sequence differs by one nucleotide. The chain combines TRBV20-1 with TRBJ2-5; 15 bases map to TRBD2. V shed 5 bases and J 11 bases; nucleotides not matched to a gene: 12. Per germline, CDR1 DFQATT and CDR2 SNEGSKA (reference sequence). CDR3 size: 15 residues. This chain's CDR3 is CSAPRTSGGEDEQYF. CDR3 DNA sequence: TGCAGTGCTCCTAGGACTAGCGGGGGGGAAGATGAGCAGTACTTC.

This clonotype was counted ten times or more. The genes are TRBV2 and TRBJ2-3, with a weak D call TRBD2 (6 bases). Germline values: CDR1 SNHLY, CDR2 FYNNEI. The CDR3 extends over 13 amino acids. V gave up 2 bases and J gave up 6 bases, with 9 bases separating them. The CDR3 region is CASSEQRGDTQYF. The CDR3 DNA follows: TGTGCCAGCAGTGAACAACGGGGGGATACGCAGTATTTT. Together with reference TRBV2 and TRBJ2-3, the CDR3 gives the full variable domain: EPEVTQTPSHQVTQMGQEVILRCVPISNHLYFYWYRQILGQKVEFLVSFYNNEISEKSEIFDDQFSVERPDGSNFTLKIRSTKLEDSAMYFCASSEQRGDTQYFGPGTRLTVL.

This clonotype has more than one count but fewer than ten. V gene TRBV27 combines with J gene TRBJ2-7; 8 positions match TRBD1. V shed 4 bases, J shed 3 bases, and the junction held 5 bases outside the gene matches. This CDR3 has 14 amino acids. Germline-derived CDR1 and CDR2 are MNHEY and SMNVEV (reference sequence). CDR3 nucleotide sequence: TGTGCCAGCAGTTCGCAGGGGGCTAACTACGAGCAGTACTTC. Translated, it gives CASSSQGANYEQYF.

This chain links TRBV20-1 with TRBJ1-5, with TRBD1 identical over 8 bases. J gave up 4 bases and V 8 bases, and 7 bases lay outside the gene matches. The CDR3 spans 13 residues. Germline CDR1 reads DFQATT; CDR2 reads SNEGSKA (reference sequence). The CDR3 spells CSSRTGWNQPQHF. As DNA, the CDR3 is TGCAGTAGCCGGACAGGGTGGAATCAGCCCCAGCATTTT.

This clonotype was counted at least ten times. CDR3 protein: CASSLTGPRDIRNTEAFF. Written as DNA, the CDR3 is TGTGCCAGCAGCTTAACCGGTCCTAGGGACATTCGGAACACTGAAGCTTTCTTT. The rearrangement uses TRBV7-3 and TRBJ1-1; possible D gene TRBD1, 6 bases. Germline V lookup: CDR1 SGHTA, CDR2 FQGTGA. V shed 0 bases and J shed 1 base, with 18 bases lying between them. The CDR3 is made up of 18 amino acids.

The table lists this clonotype with a few counts. This chain joins TRBV15 and TRBJ2-7, with 8 positions matching TRBD1. The CDR3 totals 14 residues. Germline CDR1 and CDR2: LNHNV and YYDKDF (reference sequence). V lost 4 bases, J lost 7 bases, and 9 bases stayed unmatched. CDR3 bases: TGTGCCACCAGCACGCCGGGACAGGCCGGGGAGCAGTACTTC. The encoded protein is CATSTPGQAGEQYF.

The chain combines TRBV19 with TRBJ2-3; 9 bases match TRBD1. Trimming cost V 5 bases and J 6 bases; bases outside gene matches: 3. Germline CDR1 LNHDA, CDR2 SQIVND (reference sequence). The CDR3 totals 13 residues. CDR3 coding DNA: TGTGCCAGTAGTCAACAGGGGGCGGATACGCAGTATTTT. It is translated as CASSQQGADTQYF.

V and J are TRBV19 and TRBJ2-1; perhaps TRBD2 as D (6 bases). CDR3 length: 16 residues. Germline V lookup: CDR1 LNHDA, CDR2 SQIVND (reference sequence). V lost 3 bases, J lost 2 bases, and 14 bases lay in between. CDR3 residues: CASSIRDSRPYNEQFF. Here the CDR3 DNA reads TGTGCCAGTAGTATCAGGGACTCACGACCCTACAATGAGCAGTTCTTC.

Turning to this clonotype: Germline and junction disagree at one end, which may indicate a read error. The gene calls are TRBV19 and TRBJ2-7; TRBD2 agrees at 7 bases. Germline V gives CDR1 LNHDA, CDR2 SQIVND (reference sequence). The CDR3 is 15 residues long. CDR3 sequence (DNA): TGTGCCGGTAGTTCGAGGCGGGAGCCCCCCTACGAGCAGTACTTC. Translation: CAGSSRREPPYEQYF. Using reference TRBV19 and TRBJ2-7 for the parts outside the CDR3, the full variable domain is DGGITQSPKYLFRKEGQNVTLSCEQNLNHDAMYWYRQDPGQGLRLIYYSQIVNDFQKGDIAEGYSVSREKKESFPLTVTSAQKNPTAFYLCAGSSRREPPYEQYFGPGTRLTVT.

This clonotype was seen ten or more times. The rearrangement links TRBV3-1 to TRBJ1-6; D is unclear. Trimming shortened V by 6 bases and J by 5 bases, and 11 bases separated the two germline ends. Per germline, CDR1 LGHDT and CDR2 YNNKEL (reference sequence). The CDR3 is 14 residues long. The CDR3 sequence is CASSLWTDNSPLHF. The CDR3 DNA sequence: TGTGCCAGCAGTTTATGGACCGATAATTCACCCCTCCACTTT.

On this clonotype itself: Germline and junction disagree at one end, which may indicate a read error. This sequence joins TRBV18 and TRBJ2-1; unclear D gene. The CDR3 has 13 residues. Germline CDR1 KGHSH, CDR2 LQKENI. The CDR3 bases are TGTGCCAGCTCCCCCGAGACCTACGATGAGCAGTTCTTC. Translating it yields CASSPETYDEQFF.

This clonotype was observed at least ten times. The chain has TRBV4-1 and TRBJ2-7; 7 bases align to TRBD1. CDR1 is MGHRA and CDR2 is YSYEKL in the germline V gene. V gave up 3 bases and J gave up 3 bases; unmatched junction bases: 8. The CDR3 sequence is 15 residues long. CDR3 nucleotides: TGCGCCAGCAGCCATCCTCCGACAGGGATCTACGAGCAGTACTTC. It translates to CASSHPPTGIYEQYF.

This rearrangement joins TRBV7-2 to TRBJ1-2; D call uncertain. CDR1 is SGHTA and CDR2 is FQGNSA in the germline V gene. V gave up 8 bases and J gave up 6 bases, with 7 bases separating them. The CDR3 length is 10 residues. The CDR3: CASGLDGYTF. The CDR3 nucleotides read TGTGCCAGCGGGTTGGATGGCTACACCTTC.

The chain uses TRBV19 and TRBJ2-3; 10 nucleotides agree with TRBD2. The V gene's germline CDR1 is LNHDA and CDR2 SQIVND (reference sequence). This CDR3 region has 15 residues. Trimming took 6 bases from V and 5 from J; bases not matched to a gene: 8. The CDR3 DNA is TGTGCCAGTAGAACCCGGCTAGCGGGGGTAGATACGCAGTATTTT. Its protein product is CASRTRLAGVDTQYF.

As for this clonotype: The junction differs from germline at one of its ends, possibly a read error. This chain uses TRBV7-9 with TRBJ2-7; D is perhaps TRBD2 (5 bases). The CDR3 has 14 residues. Germline CDR1 and CDR2: SEHNR and FQNEAQ (reference sequence). The CDR3 sequence: CASSPSANTGELYF. The CDR3 DNA sequence: TGTGCCAGCAGCCCGTCCGCGAACACCGGGGAGCTGTACTTC.

This chain joins TRBV5-1 and TRBJ2-3; 9 nucleotides match TRBD2. V lost 4 bases, J lost 11 bases, and 11 bases stayed unmatched. This CDR3 has 14 residues. Germline V gene sequence: CDR1 SGHRS, CDR2 YFSETQ. CDR3 nucleotides: TGCGCCAGCAGCGGGGGACTAGCTAGAAATGAGCAGTATTTT. Amino acid sequence: CASSGGLARNEQYF.

Many counts were recorded for this clonotype. The gene calls are TRBV5-1 and TRBJ2-3; no clear D. CDR1 and CDR2 (germline): SGHRS, YFSETQ. V lost 0 bases and J 4 bases, leaving 9 bases between the germline ends. The CDR3 totals 14 residues. CDR3 in amino acids: CASSLVPAPDTQYF. The CDR3 DNA reads TGCGCCAGCAGCTTGGTGCCAGCTCCAGATACGCAGTATTTT. The full variable domain, in which reference TRBV5-1 and TRBJ2-3 provide the parts outside the CDR3, is KAGVTQTPRYLIKTRGQQVTLSCSPISGHRSVSWYQQTPGQGLQFLFEYFSETQRNKGNFPGRFSGRQFSNSRSEMNVSTLELGDSALYLCASSLVPAPDTQYFGPGTRLTVL.

J is TRBJ1-1 and V is TRBV7-9, with 7 nucleotides matching TRBD1. The trim removed 0 bases at V and 0 bases at J, leaving 13 bases unmatched. This CDR3 spans 19 amino acids. Per the germline V gene, CDR1 is SEHNR and CDR2 is FQNEAQ (reference sequence). The CDR3: CASSLAGRGAGEVNTEAFF. CDR3 DNA: TGTGCCAGCAGCTTAGCAGGCAGGGGGGCCGGGGAGGTGAACACTGAAGCTTTCTTT.

Only a few counts were recorded for this clonotype. The genes are TRBV5-1 and TRBJ2-2; TRBD1 aligns across 7 bases. CDR1 SGHRS and CDR2 YFSETQ come from the germline V gene. Losses at the gene ends were 4 bases for V and 0 bases for J; bases not matched to a gene: 3. There are 15 residues in the CDR3. The CDR3 bases are TGCGCCAGCAGCCGGGACAGATCGAACACCGGGGAGCTGTTTTTT. This sequence encodes CASSRDRSNTGELFF.

This clonotype was detected only once. V usage is TRBV4-2 and J usage is TRBJ2-7; 11 bases align to TRBD2. The CDR3 totals 16 residues. Losses at the gene ends were 1 base for V and 2 bases for J; bases not matched to a gene: 4. The germline V gene has CDR1 LGHNA and CDR2 YNFKEQ. The CDR3 spells CASSQVGTSGAYEQYF. The DNA for the CDR3 is TGTGCCAGCAGCCAAGTTGGGACTAGCGGAGCCTACGAGCAGTACTTC.

Ten or more counts support this clonotype. The chain couples TRBV4-1 to TRBJ2-3; 13 nucleotides agree with TRBD2. CDR1 is MGHRA and CDR2 is YSYEKL in the germline V gene. V gave up 0 bases and J gave up 5 bases; unmatched junction bases: 5. There are 17 residues in the CDR3. The CDR3: CASSQETSGGAVDTQYF. CDR3 DNA sequence: TGCGCCAGCAGCCAAGAAACTAGCGGGGGGGCGGTAGATACGCAGTATTTT.

This clonotype was found many times. This sequence joins TRBV10-2 and TRBJ2-7, with D perhaps assigned TRBD1 or TRBD2 (5 bases each). CDR3 length equals 14 residues. V gave up 0 bases and J gave up 4 bases, with 10 bases separating them. CDR1 and CDR2 (germline): WSHSY, SAAADI. Written as DNA, the CDR3 is TGCGCCAGCAGTGAGTCCTACGGGGCATACGAGCAGTACTTC. Its protein is CASSESYGAYEQYF.

The CDR3 DNA is TGTGCCATCAGTGTTCGCAGGGAGGAGACCCAGCATTTT. This sequence encodes CAISVRREETQHF. V usage is TRBV10-3 and J usage is TRBJ1-5; TRBD1 is a possible D gene (5 bases). From germline, CDR1 is ENHRY and CDR2 SYGVKD. With 4 bases removed from V and 11 bases from J, the gap between germline ends came to 15 bases. The CDR3 totals 13 residues.

This clonotype was detected many times. The J gene is TRBJ2-7, the V gene TRBV6-5, with a tentative D call TRBD1 (6 bases). Trimming cost V 0 bases and J 5 bases, with 20 bases left between them. This CDR3 is 17 amino acids long. CDR1 MNHEY and CDR2 SVGAGI come from the germline V gene. The CDR3 DNA reads as TGTGCCAGCAGTTACTCTATTGATCCGGCAGGGGACGACGAGCAGTACTTC. Amino acids: CASSYSIDPAGDDEQYF.

This chain connects TRBV7-2 to TRBJ2-7, with D uncertain. Looked up from germline, CDR1 is SGHTA and CDR2 is FQGNSA. This CDR3 has 14 amino acids. Trimming stripped 6 bases from V and 0 bases from J, with 12 bases between. The CDR3 loop is CASSWIGNSYEQYV. The CDR3 DNA follows: TGTGCCAGCAGTTGGATTGGCAACTCCTACGAGCAGTACGTC.

This chain connects TRBV15 to TRBJ1-1, with D uncertain. The V end was cut by 1 base, the J end by 11 bases, with 11 bases between. Germline lookup yields CDR1 LNHNV and CDR2 YYDKDF (reference sequence). This CDR3 spans 12 amino acids. CDR3 DNA sequence: TGTGCCACCAGCAGAGTTGGTTCCGTGGCTTTCTTT. Its translation is CATSRVGSVAFF.